This is a list of T cell receptor beta chains from one sample in a study of T cell responses to AZD1222 COVID-19 vaccine. Libraries were prepared by immunoSEQ multiplex PCR; TCRdb keeps only in-frame clonotypes and omits some of them. In the table there are 150,000 to 200,000 clones, around 88% of which are singletons. The sample was peripheral blood, taken 28 days after the second AZD1222 dose. These receptors came from an adult who received the AZD1222 COVID-19 vaccine. Each CDR3 is given with its conserved first and last residue. The D gene is left open where the match is weak. For some rows the clone size is stated as once, few or many, or as a class when expanded; others skip it.

14	-	TRBV13	-	TRBJ1-5	CASSLGRDNQPQHF	TGTGCCAGCAGCTTGGGACGGGACAATCAGCCCCAGCATTTT
13	once	TRBV7-2	-	TRBJ1-6	CASSLEVQSPLHF	TGTGCCAGCAGCTTAGAAGTCCAATCACCCCTCCACTTT
15	-	TRBV19	TRBD1	TRBJ2-3	CASSSGQGRTDTQYF	TGTGCCAGTAGCTCTGGACAGGGCCGCACAGATACGCAGTATTTT
14	-	TRBV24-1	-	TRBJ1-3	CATSDFPSGNTIYF	TGTGCCACCAGTGATTTCCCCTCTGGAAACACCATATATTTT
15	-	TRBV7-9	TRBD1	TRBJ1-1	CASSRTGAANTEAFF	TGTGCCAGCAGCCGCACAGGGGCCGCGAACACTGAAGCTTTCTTT
14	-	TRBV6-5	TRBD1	TRBJ1-6	CASRRTGVSSPLHF	TGTGCCAGCAGACGGACAGGGGTTAGTTCACCCCTCCACTTT
15	-	TRBV7-2	TRBD1	TRBJ1-6	CASSRQGNYNSPLHF	TGTGCCAGCAGCAGACAGGGGAACTATAATTCACCCCTCCACTTT
13	-	TRBV5-1	-	TRBJ1-1	CASCWTADTEAFF	TGCGCCAGCTGCTGGACAGCGGACACTGAAGCTTTCTTT
17	once	TRBV19	-	TRBJ1-1	CASSIDGAGMKNTEAFF	TGTGCCAGTAGTATAGATGGGGCAGGGATGAAGAACACTGAAGCTTTCTTT
12	-	TRBV27	-	TRBJ2-2	CASSFNTGELFF	TGTGCCAGCAGTTTCAACACCGGGGAGCTGTTTTTT
16	-	TRBV9	TRBD1	TRBJ1-6	CASPIGTGDINSPLHF	TGTGCCAGCCCCATAGGGACAGGGGACATTAATTCACCCCTCCACTTT
12	-	TRBV9	-	TRBJ1-6	CASKAANSPLHF	TGTGCCAGCAAGGCGGCGAATTCACCCCTCCACTTT
15	-	TRBV10-3	-	TRBJ1-1	CAISESGRGETEAFF	TGTGCCATCAGTGAGTCGGGCAGAGGAGAAACTGAAGCTTTCTTT
18	-	TRBV15	-	TRBJ1-1	CATSRDLWARAMNTEAFF	TGTGCCACCAGCAGAGATCTCTGGGCAAGGGCTATGAACACTGAAGCTTTCTTT
15	-	TRBV6-5	-	TRBJ1-5	CASSHRQGPFQPQHF	TGTGCCAGCAGTCATAGGCAGGGCCCTTTTCAGCCCCAGCATTTT
12	-	TRBV29-1	-	TRBJ1-1	CSVENQGRKAFF	TGCAGCGTTGAAAACCAGGGGAGGAAAGCTTTCTTT
15	few	TRBV4-1	TRBD1	TRBJ1-1	CASSQDPLGTEEAFF	TGCGCCAGCAGCCAAGATCCCCTCGGGACAGAAGAAGCTTTCTTT
14	once	TRBV5-1	TRBD1	TRBJ1-2	CASSLAGTGEGYTF	TGCGCCAGCAGCTTGGCAGGGACAGGGGAAGGCTACACCTTC
12	-	TRBV3-1/TRBV3-2	-	TRBJ2-2	CASSLNTGELFF	TGTGCCAGCAGCTTAAACACCGGGGAGCTGTTTTTT
14	-	TRBV12-5	-	TRBJ2-2	CASRGPGDTGELFF	TGTGCTAGTCGAGGCCCTGGGGACACCGGGGAGCTGTTTTTT
15	-	TRBV7-8	-	TRBJ2-1	CASSLARTTYNEQFF	TGTGCCAGCAGCTTAGCGAGGACTACCTACAATGAGCAGTTCTTC
16	-	TRBV10-3	TRBD1	TRBJ1-1	CAISESGRGLNTEAFF	TGTGCCATCAGTGAGTCGGGGAGGGGGCTAAACACTGAAGCTTTCTTT
19	-	TRBV5-8	TRBD2	TRBJ2-3	CASILGTSGGLSGADTQYF	TGTGCCAGCATCTTGGGGACTAGCGGGGGGTTATCGGGCGCAGATACGCAGTATTTT
16	-	TRBV11-1	-	TRBJ1-1	CASSSARLGGPREAFF	TGTGCCAGCAGCTCCGCTAGATTGGGAGGCCCACGTGAAGCTTTCTTT
15	-	TRBV3-1/TRBV3-2	-	TRBJ1-2	CASSQDRSGNYGYTF	TGTGCCAGCAGCCAAGATAGATCAGGGAACTATGGCTACACCTTC
13	-	TRBV19	-	TRBJ1-3	CATGRTSGNTIYF	TGTGCCACAGGCCGAACCTCTGGAAACACCATATATTTT
15	-	TRBV7-3	-	TRBJ2-7	CASSPTPGRAYEQYF	TGTGCCAGCAGCCCTACTCCTGGGCGTGCCTACGAGCAGTACTTC
15	-	TRBV5-6	TRBD1	TRBJ2-2	CASSLGQGGTGELFF	TGTGCCAGCAGCTTGGGACAGGGGGGGACCGGGGAGCTGTTTTTT
12	-	TRBV24-1	-	TRBJ1-2	CATSEQGRGYTF	TGTGCCACCAGTGAGCAGGGAAGAGGCTACACCTTC
11	-	TRBV5-6	-	TRBJ2-3	CASSYTDTQYF	TGTGCCAGCAGCTACACAGATACGCAGTATTTT
13	-	TRBV6-5	-	TRBJ2-4	CASRDTGEDIQYF	TGTGCCAGCAGGGATACAGGGGAGGATATTCAGTACTTC
15	-	TRBV7-2	TRBD2	TRBJ2-1	CASSLGTSGYNEQFF	TGTGCCAGCAGCTTGGGGACTAGCGGCTACAATGAGCAGTTCTTC
14	-	TRBV13	TRBD1	TRBJ1-1	CASSRGQTNTEAFF	TGTGCCAGCAGCCGGGGACAGACCAACACTGAAGCTTTCTTT
14	-	TRBV6-4	-	TRBJ2-3	CASSQARDADTQYF	TGTGCCAGCAGTCAAGCCAGGGACGCAGATACGCAGTATTTT
16	-	TRBV2	-	TRBJ1-5	CASRGEGLYSNQPQHF	TGTGCCAGCAGGGGGGAGGGATTGTATAGCAATCAGCCCCAGCATTTT
18	-	TRBV10-2	TRBD2	TRBJ2-3	CASRLTSGGPTSTDTQYF	TGCGCCAGCAGGCTGACTAGCGGGGGGCCCACTAGCACAGATACGCAGTATTTT
12	-	TRBV30	-	TRBJ1-2	CAWSSLNYGYTF	TGTGCCTGGAGTTCACTCAACTATGGCTACACCTTC
15	-	TRBV9	-	TRBJ1-6	CASSPREGHNSPLHF	TGTGCCAGCAGCCCCCGGGAGGGTCATAATTCACCCCTCCACTTT
11	few	TRBV12-3/TRBV12-4	-	TRBJ1-2	CASSLTYGYTF	TGTGCCAGCAGTTTGACCTATGGCTACACCTTC
19	-	TRBV4-3	TRBD1	TRBJ1-1	CASSQDQTGQGLAIQGAFF	TGCGCCAGCAGCCAAGATCAGACCGGACAGGGCCTCGCGATCCAAGGAGCTTTCTTT
14	-	TRBV6-1	-	TRBJ2-7	CASSEVVLGHEQYF	TGTGCCAGCAGTGAAGTGGTCCTCGGCCACGAGCAGTACTTC
17	-	TRBV30	TRBD1	TRBJ1-1	CAWSSFRTTGANTEAFF	TGTGCCTGGAGTTCCTTCAGAACGACAGGGGCGAACACTGAAGCTTTCTTT
16	once	TRBV4-3	-	TRBJ1-2	CASSQDAPGGGYGYTF	TGCGCCAGCAGCCAAGATGCCCCGGGGGGCGGCTATGGCTACACCTTC
15	once	TRBV19	TRBD1	TRBJ2-2	CASSATGGASGELFF	TGTGCCAGTAGCGCTACAGGGGGCGCCTCCGGGGAGCTGTTTTTT